These 2 T cell receptor beta chains were sequenced from one sample in a study of blood T cell repertoires in COVID-19. Here immunoSEQ multiplex PCR was the method, and the copy in TCRdb shows in-frame clones only, minus some. The top ten hold about 10% of the sample, which has 60,000 to 70,000 clones, roughly 83% seen once. The sample consisted of peripheral blood. Receptor source: a man aged 50 or older with active COVID-19.

This clone was seen only a few times. The rearrangement uses TRBV9 and TRBJ2-2, with 7 bases that match TRBD2. Trimming at V came to 3 bases and at J to 0 bases, leaving 5 bases not matched to a gene. Germline CDR1 reads SGDLS; CDR2 reads YYNGEE. CDR3 length: 16 residues. The CDR3 nucleotides read TGTGCCAGCAGCGCTACCGGGGGGACGAACACCGGGGAGCTGTTTTTT. The encoded protein is CASSATGGTNTGELFF.

The genes are TRBV11-3 and TRBJ2-1, with a weak D call TRBD1 (5 bases). The CDR3 is made up of 14 amino acids. Germline CDR1 SGHNT, CDR2 YENEEA. The V and J ends lost 4 bases and 9 bases respectively, with 16 bases between them. Here the CDR3 DNA reads TGTGCCAGCAGCTCTTTAGGGGATTATGGTGAGCAGTTCTTC. As protein: CASSSLGDYGEQFF.